Listed below are T cell receptor beta chains from one sample, sequenced in a study of T cells in Graves' hyperthyroidism and ophthalmopathy. TCRdb re-called the multiplex PCR reads through MiXCR, storing one row per CDR3 protein. The sample shows about 570,000 distinct CDR3 sequences, roughly 50% of them seen only once. The sample consisted of peripheral blood or thyroid tissue (not recorded which). The receptors were gathered from an adult woman with Graves' disease, either hyperthyroidism or ophthalmopathy (not recorded which). Each CDR3 is given with its conserved first and last residue. Fields, in order: V gene, CDR3 protein.

TRBV7-6,CASSLLGEYF
TRBV19,CASSTGQGVGSETQYF
TRBV7-9,CASSMNRDSPLHF
TRBV25-1,CASNQWGAEETQYF
TRBV7-8,CASSLVGRYNEQFF
TRBV2,CASTKPGTGKHF
TRBV2,CASSGTPSYSNQPQHF
TRBV11-2,CASGQGGRVGELFF
TRBV20-1,CSARAFYEQYF
TRBV20-1,CSASLRTVGYTF
TRBV4-1,CASSHTGTGDQPQHF
TRBV7-2,CASSFGGHYGYTF
TRBV7-3,CASSFIAELDNEQFF
TRBV3-1,CASSQGLALSGELFF
TRBV15,CATSRPDREHQPQHF
TRBV5-1,CASSYRTGGHEQYF
TRBV2,CASRDRGRDQPQHF